The rows below give T cell receptor beta chains drawn from one sample of a study of T cell responses to AZD1222 COVID-19 vaccine. This table comes from immunoSEQ multiplex PCR, and its TCRdb copy is limited to in-frame clones, with some not included. The data contain tens of thousands of clones, roughly 90% of them singletons. Sequencing used peripheral blood, obtained 28 days after the second AZD1222 dose. The receptor set was obtained from an adult who received the AZD1222 COVID-19 vaccine. CDR3s include the opening cysteine and the closing phenylalanine or tryptophan. Fields, in order: D gene, J gene, V gene, CDR3 protein. The D gene is left open where the match is weak.

D: -
J: TRBJ1-3
V: TRBV6-4
CDR3: CASSPQAGNTIYF

D: TRBD2
J: TRBJ2-1
V: TRBV9
CDR3: CASKLADSYNEQFF

D: -
J: TRBJ2-4
V: TRBV21-1
CDR3: CASSKNPVLAKNIQYF

D: TRBD2
J: TRBJ2-3
V: TRBV29-1
CDR3: CSVEKTSESTDTQYF

D: TRBD2
J: TRBJ2-7
V: TRBV6-5
CDR3: CASSYSGRDEQYF

D: -
J: TRBJ1-2
V: TRBV7-9
CDR3: CASSPRAANYGYTF

D: TRBD1
J: TRBJ1-1
V: TRBV3-1/TRBV3-2
CDR3: CASSQDLGDRGSSEAFF

D: TRBD2
J: TRBJ2-1
V: TRBV11-3
CDR3: CASSPTSGEYNEQFF

D: TRBD1
J: TRBJ1-3
V: TRBV7-6
CDR3: CASSRTGEDGNTIYF

D: -
J: TRBJ2-7
V: TRBV9
CDR3: CASSVGAGAHYEQYF

D: -
J: TRBJ2-3
V: TRBV19
CDR3: CASSIAGFTDTQYF

D: TRBD1
J: TRBJ2-7
V: TRBV5-1
CDR3: CASSGGQGFSYEQYF

D: -
J: TRBJ2-1
V: TRBV27
CDR3: CASSPPWGVPYNEQFF

D: -
J: TRBJ1-1
V: TRBV9
CDR3: CASSVGAFMNTEAFF

D: -
J: TRBJ1-5
V: TRBV11-2
CDR3: CASSHGPSQPQHF

D: -
J: TRBJ1-1
V: TRBV6-5
CDR3: CASSPFGNTEAFF

D: TRBD2
J: TRBJ2-7
V: TRBV5-6
CDR3: CASSGSGGSYEQYF

D: TRBD1
J: TRBJ1-1
V: TRBV19
CDR3: CASSTLSGGEAFF

D: -
J: TRBJ2-1
V: TRBV12-3/TRBV12-4
CDR3: CASRNSTGQFF

D: -
J: TRBJ2-7
V: TRBV12-3/TRBV12-4
CDR3: CASSFRYEQYF

D: -
J: TRBJ1-5
V: TRBV7-2
CDR3: CASSFDLNQPQHF

D: TRBD2
J: TRBJ2-2
V: TRBV6-2/TRBV6-3
CDR3: CASSYNPSGDTTTGELFF

D: TRBD2
J: TRBJ2-5
V: TRBV3-1/TRBV3-2
CDR3: CASSHWDYEETQYF

D: TRBD1
J: TRBJ1-4
V: TRBV15
CDR3: CATSAQMTGNEKLFF

D: -
J: TRBJ1-4
V: TRBV5-1
CDR3: CASSLAGAYEKLFF

D: TRBD1
J: TRBJ1-1
V: TRBV9
CDR3: CASGQGGYTEAFF

D: -
J: TRBJ1-3
V: TRBV7-8
CDR3: CASTFPDRGARVYGNTIYF

D: -
J: TRBJ1-1
V: TRBV30
CDR3: CAYRITLNTEAFF

D: TRBD1
J: TRBJ1-3
V: TRBV7-9
CDR3: CASSSVSDRGNTIYF

D: TRBD1
J: TRBJ2-5
V: TRBV12-5
CDR3: CACGLGQGGTQYF

D: TRBD1
J: TRBJ1-2
V: TRBV27
CDR3: CASRKGQGREGYTF

D: -
J: TRBJ2-2
V: TRBV6-2/TRBV6-3
CDR3: CASSTGANTGELFF

D: -
J: TRBJ1-5
V: TRBV28
CDR3: CASSSPGLGQPQHF

D: -
J: TRBJ2-5
V: TRBV7-9
CDR3: CASSSLGGFHETQYF

D: TRBD2
J: TRBJ2-3
V: TRBV4-3
CDR3: CASSQDPPSGGYTDTQYF

D: -
J: TRBJ2-3
V: TRBV9
CDR3: CASSVGRDWGTDTQYF

D: TRBD2
J: TRBJ2-1
V: TRBV3-1/TRBV3-2
CDR3: CATEHSSGGADEQFF

D: -
J: TRBJ2-7
V: TRBV2
CDR3: CASLLDGRAEQYF

D: TRBD1
J: TRBJ2-2
V: TRBV19
CDR3: CASTRTGFAGELFF

D: -
J: TRBJ1-3
V: TRBV9
CDR3: CASSAPSGNTIYF

D: TRBD1
J: TRBJ2-7
V: TRBV18
CDR3: CASSGRDREQREQYF

D: -
J: TRBJ2-1
V: TRBV7-9
CDR3: CASSLVHGTGDEQFF